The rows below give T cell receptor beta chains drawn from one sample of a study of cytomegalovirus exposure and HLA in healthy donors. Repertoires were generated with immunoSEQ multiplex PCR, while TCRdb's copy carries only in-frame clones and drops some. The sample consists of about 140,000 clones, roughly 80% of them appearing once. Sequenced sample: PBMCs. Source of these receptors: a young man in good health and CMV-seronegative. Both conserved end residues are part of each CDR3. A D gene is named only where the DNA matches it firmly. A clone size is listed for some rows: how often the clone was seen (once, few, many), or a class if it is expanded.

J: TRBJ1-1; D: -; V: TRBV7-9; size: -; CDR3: CASSPPIRGTEAFF; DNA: TGTGCCAGCAGCCCCCCGATAAGAGGCACTGAAGCTTTCTTT
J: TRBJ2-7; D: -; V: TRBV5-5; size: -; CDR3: CASSPFWGGNEQYF; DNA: TGTGCCAGCAGCCCGTTCTGGGGGGGCAACGAGCAGTACTTC
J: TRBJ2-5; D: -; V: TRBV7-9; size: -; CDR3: CASSLEKTQYF; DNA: TGTGCCAGCAGCCTTGAGAAGACCCAGTACTTC
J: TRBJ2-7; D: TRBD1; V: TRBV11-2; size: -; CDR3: CASSQDRGTGYEQYF; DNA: TGTGCCAGCAGCCAGGACAGGGGGACGGGCTACGAGCAGTACTTC
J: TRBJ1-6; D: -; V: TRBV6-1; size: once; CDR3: CASGSSSYNSPLHF; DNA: TGTGCCAGCGGTTCCAGCTCCTATAATTCACCCCTCCACTTT
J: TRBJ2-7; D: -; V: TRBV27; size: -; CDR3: CASSLAVPYEQYF; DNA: TGTGCCAGCAGTTTAGCAGTTCCCTACGAGCAGTACTTC
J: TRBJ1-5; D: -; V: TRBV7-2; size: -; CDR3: CASSTPGGQPQHF; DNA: TGTGCCAGCAGCACCCCCGGGGGGCAGCCCCAGCATTTT
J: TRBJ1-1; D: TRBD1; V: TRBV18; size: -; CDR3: CASSRGQGATEAFF; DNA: TGTGCCAGCTCACGGGGACAGGGGGCGACTGAAGCTTTCTTT
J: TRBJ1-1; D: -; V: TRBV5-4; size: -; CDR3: CASSWGVGNTEAFF; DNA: TGTGCCAGCAGCTGGGGCGTGGGGAACACTGAAGCTTTCTTT
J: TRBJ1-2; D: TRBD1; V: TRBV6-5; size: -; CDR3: CASSYLVTGGKVGYTF; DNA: TGTGCCAGCAGTTACTTAGTGACAGGGGGCAAGGTGGGCTACACCTTC
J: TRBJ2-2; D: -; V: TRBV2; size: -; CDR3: CASSESTGELFF; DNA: TGTGCCAGCAGCGAGAGCACCGGGGAGCTGTTTTTT
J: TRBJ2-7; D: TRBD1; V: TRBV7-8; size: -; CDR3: CASSPTGEYEQYF; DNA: TGTGCCAGCAGCCCGACAGGGGAATACGAGCAGTACTTC
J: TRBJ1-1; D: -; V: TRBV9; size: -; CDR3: CASSVGGWNTEAFF; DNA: TGTGCCAGCAGCGTAGGAGGGTGGAACACTGAAGCTTTCTTT
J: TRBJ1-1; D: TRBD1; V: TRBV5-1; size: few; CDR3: CASGQQGPTEAFF; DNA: TGCGCCAGCGGCCAACAGGGGCCCACTGAAGCTTTCTTT
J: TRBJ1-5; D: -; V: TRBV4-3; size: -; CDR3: CASSQDSADYQPQHF; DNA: TGCGCCAGCAGCCAAGATTCGGCGGATTATCAGCCCCAGCATTTT
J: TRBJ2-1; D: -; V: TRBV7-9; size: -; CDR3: CASSLADGFGYNEQFF; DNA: TGTGCCAGCAGCTTAGCAGACGGGTTCGGCTACAATGAGCAGTTCTTC
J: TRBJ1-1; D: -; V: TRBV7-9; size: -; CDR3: CASSFDGRAFF; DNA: TGTGCCAGCAGCTTTGACGGGAGGGCTTTCTTT
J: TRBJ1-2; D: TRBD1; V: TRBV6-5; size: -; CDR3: CASARDRDYGYTF; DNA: TGTGCCAGCGCACGGGACAGAGACTATGGCTACACCTTC